This record concerns one T cell receptor (beta chain) sequence. Its antigen remains unidentified. Per-nucleotide qualities are absent, and no much larger clonotype sits a single base away. The intended sense of this specimen's time point label: baseline before first vaccination. Samples from vaccinated people were obtained from the UK trials COV001 and COV002, which included a single-blind randomized controlled phase 2/3 trial of AZD1222 (ChAdOx1 nCoV-19) in healthy adults. Trial participant PBMC samples were collected at day 0 and day 28 after the second dose for TCRbeta chain sequencing. The CDR3 regions of human TCRbeta chains were analyzed by immunosequencing. The authors' pipeline ran thus. TCRs in the repertoires were matched against a reference library of SARS-CoV-2-specific TCRs that had been generated with the MIRA antigen-specificity platform. Breadth meant the fraction of unique TCRs that were SARS-CoV-2-associated, whereas depth meant the fraction of total T cells that were SARS-CoV-2-associated. Using the MIRA data, each spike-specific TCR was mapped to the spike region that the TCR reacts to and placed in a CD4 or CD8 class. Log10-transformed breadth and depth values were compared by one-way ANOVA with Sidak's multiple comparisons tests. The table comes from immuneACCESS by way of TCRdb, which keeps in-frame sequences with V and J called. Part of the clones is missing from these tables; in studies checked, under half for an unresolved V gene and the rest for unknown reasons. Clone size and V and J calls were adopted from that table, with D and trimming inferred from the DNA. For this sample the table gives some 120,000 clones, of which more than 75% were detected only once. The ten biggest clones cover around 7.5% of the sample.

The entry originates in a study of T cell responses to AZD1222 COVID-19 vaccine (dated by TCRdb to the early 2020s). At the level of the whole study: AZD1222 recipients given second doses at about 4 weeks or at about 12 weeks were pooled, since spike-specific TCR depth and breadth were not found to differ between the two schedules. Trial participants were enrolled by age into subgroups of 18-55, 56-69 and 70-plus years, and roughly 150, 30 and 60 TCR-sequenced participants, respectively, were included in these subgroups. TCR sequencing covered fewer than 250 trial participants: nearly 210 given two doses of AZD1222 and around 25 given two doses of MenACWY control vaccine.

The CDR3, from cysteine to phenylalanine, totals 14 residues. Solely the CDR3 DNA is kept, with 42 bases framed from the first base. For this chain, trimming is 5 bases at the V end and 5 bases at the J end, and the number of junction bases without a gene match is 6. CDR1 and CDR2, per the germline V gene (reference sequence), are LNHDA and SQIVND. Findings and caveats that apply to the study as a whole: Nearly half of unique spike-specific TCRs reportedly recognized epitopes outside regions mutated in the B.1.351 and B.1.1.7 variants. Participants were mostly white British, with more females than males. The authors suggested clonal diversity may have been underestimated. Because no day 14 peak-response samples were available, the repertoires could be characterized only after the peak T cell response. A significant rise in spike-specific TCR breadth and depth was observed after two AZD1222 doses relative to day 0 and relative to MenACWY recipients. Only six AZD1222 recipients were SARS-CoV-2 seropositive at baseline, limiting conclusions about previously exposed vaccinees. The whole spike protein was spanned by vaccine-associated CD4 TCRs, and dominant responses were seen in regions 160-218 and 743-854. The 56-69-year group was small, and its depth increase did not reach significance, likely because of low power.

The TCR sequence derives from an adult in good health. This material consisted of peripheral blood, taken on day 0 of AZD1222 vaccination. The receptor chain draws on TRBV19 and TRBJ1-5; 7 central bases correspond to TRBD1. The sequenced DNA is TGTGCCAGTAGTCCCCGGGACAGCGATCAGCCCCAGCATTTT. It is translated as CASSPRDSDQPQHF.